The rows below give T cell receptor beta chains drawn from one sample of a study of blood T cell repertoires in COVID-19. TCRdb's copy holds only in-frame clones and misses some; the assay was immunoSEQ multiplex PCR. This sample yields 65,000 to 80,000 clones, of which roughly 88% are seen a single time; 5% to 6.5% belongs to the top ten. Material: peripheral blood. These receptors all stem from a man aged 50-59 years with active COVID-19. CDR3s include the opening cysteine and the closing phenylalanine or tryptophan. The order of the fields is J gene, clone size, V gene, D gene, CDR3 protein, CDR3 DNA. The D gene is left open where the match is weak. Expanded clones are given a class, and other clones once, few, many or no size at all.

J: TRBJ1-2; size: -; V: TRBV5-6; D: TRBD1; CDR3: CASSLLDREEHGYTF; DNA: TGTGCCAGCAGCCTTCTGGACAGGGAGGAACATGGCTACACCTTC
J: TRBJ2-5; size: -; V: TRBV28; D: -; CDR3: CASSPMNSRRETQYF; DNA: TGTGCCAGCTCTCCAATGAATTCGCGCCGCGAGACCCAGTACTTC
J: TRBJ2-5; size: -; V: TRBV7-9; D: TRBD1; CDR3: CASSLQTGSQYF; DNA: TGTGCCAGCAGCCTTCAGACAGGGTCCCAGTACTTC
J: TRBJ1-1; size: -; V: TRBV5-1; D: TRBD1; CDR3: CASSSGTGLDTEAFF; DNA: TGCGCCAGCAGCTCCGGGACAGGGCTGGACACTGAAGCTTTCTTT
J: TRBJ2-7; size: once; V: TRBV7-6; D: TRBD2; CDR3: CASSLVGGLPGGEQYF; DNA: TGTGCCAGCAGCTTAGTGGGCGGTCTCCCGGGGGGCGAGCAGTACTTC
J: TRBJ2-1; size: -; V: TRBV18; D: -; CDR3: CASSPEVGSLSYNEQFF; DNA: TGTGCCAGCTCACCAGAGGTCGGGAGCCTCTCCTACAATGAGCAGTTCTTC
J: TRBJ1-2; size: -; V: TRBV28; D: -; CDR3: CASSPWTDSRDTF; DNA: TGTGCCAGCAGTCCTTGGACGGACTCCCGGGACACCTTC
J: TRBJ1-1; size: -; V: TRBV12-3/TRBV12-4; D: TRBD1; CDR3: CASRTGGKRAFF; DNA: TGTGCCAGCAGGACAGGGGGCAAGCGGGCTTTCTTT
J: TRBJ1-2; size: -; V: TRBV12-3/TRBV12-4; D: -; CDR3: CASSSRTYGYTF; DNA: TGTGCCAGCAGTTCCCGGACATATGGCTACACCTTC
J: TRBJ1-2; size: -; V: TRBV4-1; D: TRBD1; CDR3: CASSQVGTANYGYTF; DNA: TGCGCCAGCAGCCAAGTCGGGACAGCTAACTATGGCTACACCTTC
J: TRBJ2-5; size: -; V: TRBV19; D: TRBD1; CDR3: CASSTGGRRETQYF; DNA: TGTGCCAGTAGTACAGGGGGTAGGAGAGAGACCCAGTACTTC
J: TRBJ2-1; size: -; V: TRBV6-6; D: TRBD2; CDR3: CATLRGNEQFF; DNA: TGTGCCACCCTGCGGGGGAATGAGCAGTTCTTC
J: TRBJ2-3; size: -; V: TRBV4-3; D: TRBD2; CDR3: CASSQAGRGALTDTQYF; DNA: TGCGCCAGCAGCCAAGCCGGGAGGGGGGCCCTCACAGATACGCAGTATTTT
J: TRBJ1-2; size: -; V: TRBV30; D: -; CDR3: CAWSVPGARTYGYTF; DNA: TGTGCCTGGAGTGTCCCCGGAGCTCGAACTTATGGCTACACCTTC
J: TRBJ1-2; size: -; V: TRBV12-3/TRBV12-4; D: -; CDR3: CASSLEGSSYTF; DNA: TGTGCCAGCAGTTTGGAGGGATCGAGCTACACCTTC
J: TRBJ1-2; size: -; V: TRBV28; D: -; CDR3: CASSLPGEGVHYGYTF; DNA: TGTGCCAGCAGTTTGCCGGGAGAAGGCGTTCACTATGGCTACACCTTC
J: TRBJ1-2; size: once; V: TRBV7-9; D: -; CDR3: CASSLTGYGYTF; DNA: TGTGCCAGCAGCCTTACAGGGTACGGCTACACCTTC
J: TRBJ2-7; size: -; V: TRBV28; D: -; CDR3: CASSSPSRGEQYF; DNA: TGTGCCAGCAGCTCCCCCTCCCGGGGAGAGCAGTACTTC
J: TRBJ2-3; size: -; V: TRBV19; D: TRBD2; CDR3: CASRVSGANTDTQYF; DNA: TGTGCCAGTAGGGTTAGCGGGGCCAACACAGATACGCAGTATTTT
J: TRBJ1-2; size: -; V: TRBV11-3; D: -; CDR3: CASSSPGYTF; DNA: TGTGCCAGCAGCTCCCCGGGCTACACCTTC
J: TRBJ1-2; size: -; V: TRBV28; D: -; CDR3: CASSRDRVVGYTF; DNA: TGTGCCAGCAGCCGAGACCGGGTGGTTGGCTACACCTTC
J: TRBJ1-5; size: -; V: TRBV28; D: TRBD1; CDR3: CASTTTGEANQPQHF; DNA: TGTGCCAGCACCACGACAGGGGAGGCCAATCAGCCCCAGCATTTT
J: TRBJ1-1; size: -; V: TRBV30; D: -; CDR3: CAWMGAEWVTEAFF; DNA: TGTGCCTGGATGGGGGCGGAATGGGTCACTGAAGCTTTCTTT
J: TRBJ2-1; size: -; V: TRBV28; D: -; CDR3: CASRSGGLNFHNEQFF; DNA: TGTGCCAGCAGGTCCGGCGGGCTAAACTTCCACAATGAGCAGTTCTTC
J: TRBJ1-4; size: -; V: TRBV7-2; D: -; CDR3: CASSPATNEKLFF; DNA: TGTGCCAGCAGCCCGGCAACTAATGAAAAACTGTTTTTT
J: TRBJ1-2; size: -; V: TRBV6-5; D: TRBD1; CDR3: CASRPDRGQYYGYTF; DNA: TGTGCCAGCAGACCTGACAGGGGGCAATACTATGGCTACACCTTC
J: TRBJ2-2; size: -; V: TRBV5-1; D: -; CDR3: CASSLGQGTGELFF; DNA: TGCGCCAGCAGCTTGGGGCAGGGAACCGGGGAGCTGTTTTTT
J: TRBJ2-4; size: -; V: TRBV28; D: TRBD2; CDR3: CASSPGLAEIAKNIQYF; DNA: TGTGCCAGCAGTCCTGGACTAGCGGAAATAGCCAAAAACATTCAGTACTTC
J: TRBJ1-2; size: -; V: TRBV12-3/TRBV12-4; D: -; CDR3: CASSPQWYGYTF; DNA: TGTGCCAGCAGCCCTCAGTGGTATGGCTACACCTTC
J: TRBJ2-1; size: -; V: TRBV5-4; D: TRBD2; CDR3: CASSLVGLAGGEQFF; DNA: TGTGCCAGCAGCTTGGTGGGACTAGCGGGAGGTGAGCAGTTCTTC
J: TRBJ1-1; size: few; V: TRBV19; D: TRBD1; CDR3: CASIYGTGNTEAFF; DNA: TGTGCCAGTATTTATGGGACAGGTAACACTGAAGCTTTCTTT
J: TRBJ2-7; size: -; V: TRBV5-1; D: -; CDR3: CASSLTYSSYEQYF; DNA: TGCGCCAGCAGCTTGACTTATAGCTCCTACGAGCAGTACTTC
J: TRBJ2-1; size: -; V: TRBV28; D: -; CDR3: CASSLGGAGGNEQFF; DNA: TGTGCCAGCAGTTTAGGCGGGGCAGGGGGCAATGAGCAGTTCTTC
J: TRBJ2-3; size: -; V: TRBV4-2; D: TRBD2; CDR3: CASSQDRAGGLTDTQYF; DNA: TGTGCCAGCAGCCAAGATCGAGCGGGAGGCTTAACAGATACGCAGTATTTT
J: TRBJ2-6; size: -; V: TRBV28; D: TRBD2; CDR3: CASRSLAGSQSSGANVLTF; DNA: TGTGCCAGCAGGAGCCTAGCGGGAAGCCAGAGCTCTGGGGCCAACGTCCTGACTTTC
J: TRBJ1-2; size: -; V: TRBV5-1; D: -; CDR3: CASSLETESSDGYTF; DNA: TGCGCCAGCAGCTTGGAGACAGAGAGTTCGGATGGCTACACCTTC
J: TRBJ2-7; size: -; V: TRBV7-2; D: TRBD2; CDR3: CASSSSGGSHEQYF; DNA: TGTGCCAGCAGCTCTAGCGGGGGGTCTCACGAGCAGTACTTC
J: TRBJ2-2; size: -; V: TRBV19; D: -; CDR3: CASSIGTAGELFF; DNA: TGTGCCAGTAGTATAGGTACAGCCGGGGAGCTGTTTTTT
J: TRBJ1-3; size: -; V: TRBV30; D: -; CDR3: CAWSVSQAGNTIYF; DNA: TGTGCCTGGAGTGTGTCCCAGGCTGGAAACACCATATATTTT
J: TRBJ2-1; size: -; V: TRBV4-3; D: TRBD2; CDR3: CASSQVGGRDNEQFF; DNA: TGCGCCAGCAGCCAAGTTGGAGGGAGGGACAATGAGCAGTTCTTC
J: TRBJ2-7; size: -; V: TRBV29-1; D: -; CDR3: CSVGQASGYEQYF; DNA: TGCAGCGTTGGACAGGCGTCGGGATACGAGCAGTACTTC
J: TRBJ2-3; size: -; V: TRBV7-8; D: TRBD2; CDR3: CASSTGGIDTQYF; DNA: TGTGCCAGCAGCACGGGGGGAATCGATACGCAGTATTTT
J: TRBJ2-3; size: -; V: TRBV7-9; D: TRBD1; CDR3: CASSFTGGADTQYF; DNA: TGTGCCAGCAGCTTCACAGGGGGCGCAGATACGCAGTATTTT
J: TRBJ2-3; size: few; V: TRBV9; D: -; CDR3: CASSVEGTDTQYF; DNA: TGTGCCAGCAGCGTAGAGGGGACAGATACGCAGTATTTT
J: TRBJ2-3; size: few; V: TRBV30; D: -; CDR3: CAWSGGLSTDTQYF; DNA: TGTGCCTGGAGCGGGGGGCTCAGCACAGATACGCAGTATTTT